The 29 T cell receptor beta chains below come from one sample, sequenced in a study of T cells after posttransplantation cyclophosphamide. Some clones are missing from TCRdb's copy, which holds only in-frame ones; the method was immunoSEQ multiplex PCR. This repertoire holds about 30,000 clones, and none appear only once. Sequencing input: PBMCs. These TCRs come from an older woman in good health, CMV-negative, and a related stem cell transplant donor.

This clone was counted ten times or more. A junction end diverges from the germline sequence, so it may reflect a read error. The chain couples TRBV7-7 to TRBJ2-1; D might be TRBD1 (6 bases). Germline CDR1 and CDR2: SSHAT and FNYEAQ (reference sequence). The CDR3 is made up of 15 amino acids. This CDR3 reads CASSYRDTAYNEQFF. The CDR3 nucleotides read TGTGCTAGCAGCTACCGGGACACAGCCTACAATGAGCAGTTCTTC.

This clone was seen many times. This chain connects TRBV19 to TRBJ1-5, with D possibly being TRBD1 (5 bases). Per germline, CDR1 LNHDA and CDR2 SQIVND (reference sequence). The V gene lost 3 bases and the J gene lost 6 bases, with 9 bases spanning the gap. The CDR3 covers 13 residues. CDR3 amino acids: CASSIGGGQPQHF. The CDR3 DNA is TGTGCCAGTAGTATTGGGGGGGGTCAGCCCCAGCATTTT.

This sequence joins TRBV11-1 and TRBJ2-1, with D possibly TRBD2 on 5 matching bases. Trimming shortened V by 3 bases and J by 5 bases, and 14 bases separated the two germline ends. The CDR3 runs to 15 residues. Germline lookup yields CDR1 SGHAT and CDR2 FQDESV (reference sequence). The CDR3 DNA is TGTGCCAGCAGCTTGGGGTCGGGGATACACAATGAGCAGTTCTTC. It translates to CASSLGSGIHNEQFF.

This clone was recorded at least ten times. This chain links TRBV4-1 with TRBJ1-1, with 8 bases fitting TRBD1. J gave up 6 bases and V 4 bases, and 4 bases lay outside the gene matches. This CDR3 has 13 amino acids. From germline, CDR1 is MGHRA and CDR2 YSYEKL. In nucleotides, the CDR3 is TGCGCCAGCAGCCCGGACAGGGTGGCTGAAGCTTTCTTT. Translation gives CASSPDRVAEAFF.

In its sample, this clone was seen many times. In nucleotides, the CDR3 is TGTGCCAGCCGAAAAGGGGGACAGGGGGCTTACGAGCAGTACTTC. Residues: CASRKGGQGAYEQYF. The V gene is TRBV19, the J gene TRBJ2-7; 12 bases are a match to TRBD1. The CDR3 runs 15 residues. Trimming cost V 9 bases and J 4 bases; bases outside gene matches: 10. Germline CDR1 reads LNHDA; CDR2 reads SQIVND (reference sequence).

V and J are TRBV12-3 or TRBV12-4 and TRBJ1-6; the D is unclear. This CDR3 spans 14 amino acids. V was pared by 2 bases and J by 5 bases, with 7 bases between. The CDR3 loop is CASSLSSDNSPLHF. CDR3 in DNA: TGTGCCAGCAGTTTATCGTCAGATAATTCACCCCTCCACTTT.

This clone was picked up many times. The V call is TRBV27, the J call TRBJ2-7; TRBD2 matches 9 bases. This CDR3 region has 14 residues. Germline-derived CDR1 and CDR2 are MNHEY and SMNVEV (reference sequence). The J segment lost 0 bases and the V segment lost 7 bases, leaving 4 bases of the junction unmatched. This CDR3 reads CASILAGSSYEQYF. In nucleotides, the CDR3 is TGTGCCAGCATCCTAGCGGGGAGCTCCTACGAGCAGTACTTC.

This clone appeared many times. This rearrangement joins TRBV4-1 to TRBJ2-1; TRBD2 matches 7 bases. Per the germline V gene, CDR1 is MGHRA and CDR2 is YSYEKL. V shed 3 bases, J shed 2 bases, and the junction held 7 bases outside the gene matches. This CDR3 has 16 residues. CDR3 region: CASSQLGRGTYNEQFF. The CDR3 nucleotides read TGCGCCAGCAGCCAGCTGGGGAGGGGTACCTACAATGAGCAGTTCTTC.

This clone was detected many times. V usage is TRBV5-1 and J usage is TRBJ1-3, with no clear D. The V gene lost 4 bases and the J gene lost 3 bases, with 8 bases spanning the gap. CDR3 size: 13 residues. CDR1 is SGHRS and CDR2 is YFSETQ in the germline V gene. CDR3 sequence (DNA): TGCGCCAGCAGCCGGCCGGGTGGAAACACCATATATTTT. It codes for CASSRPGGNTIYF.

This clone was detected ten times or more. V is TRBV6-5 and J is TRBJ2-1, with 10 bases matching TRBD2. The CDR3 totals 15 residues. V shed 2 bases and J 6 bases; nucleotides not matched to a gene: 4. Germline V gene data show CDR1 as MNHEY and CDR2 as SVGAGI. The DNA of the CDR3 is TGTGCCAGCAGTTACAAGCTAGCGGGAGTCAATGAGCAGTTCTTC. Protein product: CASSYKLAGVNEQFF.

At least ten counts were recorded for this clone. The chain joins TRBV12-3 or TRBV12-4 to TRBJ1-1, with 7 bases matching TRBD1. This CDR3 is built from 14 residues. With V trimmed by 5 bases and J by 4 bases, 7 bases remained unmatched. The CDR3 bases are TGTGCCAGCAGTATAACAGGGGTCCCCACTGAAGCTTTCTTT. Translating it yields CASSITGVPTEAFF.

The gene calls are TRBV6-5 and TRBJ1-2; 7 bases match TRBD1. The length of the CDR3 is 14 residues. Germline values: CDR1 MNHEY, CDR2 SVGAGI. V lost 6 bases and J lost 5; bases outside the gene matches: 9. This CDR3 is CASRTRDRGYGYTF. Here the CDR3 DNA reads TGTGCCAGCAGGACCAGGGACAGAGGATATGGCTACACCTTC.

This clone was counted at least ten times. This chain links TRBV2 with TRBJ2-7; D remains ambiguous. Looked up from germline, CDR1 is SNHLY and CDR2 is FYNNEI. The CDR3 totals 12 residues. V lost 2 bases, J lost 4 bases, and 6 bases lay in between. The CDR3 DNA is TGTGCCAGCAGTGAAATCAGATACGAGCAGTACTTC. It encodes CASSEIRYEQYF.

This clone was seen repeatedly, ten times or more. This chain uses TRBV5-1 with TRBJ1-4; the D gene is possibly TRBD1 (5 bases). V dropped 0 bases and J dropped 7 bases, with 7 bases sitting between them. Germline V lookup: CDR1 SGHRS, CDR2 YFSETQ. The CDR3 is 13 residues long. The CDR3 is CASSLDRPEKLFF. The CDR3 nucleotides are TGCGCCAGCAGCTTGGACAGGCCTGAAAAACTGTTTTTT. The variable domain in full, with the rest retrieved from reference TRBV5-1 and TRBJ1-4, is KAGVTQTPRYLIKTRGQQVTLSCSPISGHRSVSWYQQTPGQGLQFLFEYFSETQRNKGNFPGRFSGRQFSNSRSEMNVSTLELGDSALYLCASSLDRPEKLFFGSGTQLSVL.

The gene calls are TRBV5-4 and TRBJ2-5, with TRBD1 identical over 8 bases. The DNA end is a closer match to TRBJ2-7, so the J assignment may be wrong. The CDR3 has 14 amino acids. The germline gives CDR1 SGHNT, CDR2 YYREEE (reference sequence). In DNA, the CDR3 is TGTGCCAGCAGCTCGAGGACAGGGCGCAACGAGCAGTACTTC. Translating gives CASSSRTGRNEQYF.

This clone was seen more than once but under ten times. The CDR3 nucleotides read TGTGCCAGCAGCCTCGGACAGGGGCCGTGGACCCAGTACTTC. Protein: CASSLGQGPWTQYF. The chain is built from TRBV7-9 and TRBJ2-5; TRBD1 matches 9 bases. The germline gives CDR1 SEHNR, CDR2 FQNEAQ (reference sequence). V was pared by 5 bases and J by 7 bases, with 8 bases of the junction left unmatched. The CDR3 covers 14 residues.

This clone was counted ten times or more. The V gene is TRBV7-6, the J gene TRBJ2-1; D is uncertain. The ends were cut back, 2 bases at V and 7 bases at J, with 6 bases in the middle. This CDR3 spans 12 amino acids. Germline loops: CDR1 SGHVS, CDR2 FNYEAQ. CDR3 sequence reads: CASSLMRNEQFF. DNA of the CDR3: TGTGCCAGCAGCTTAATGAGGAATGAGCAGTTCTTC.

This clone was seen ten or more times. This CDR3 is CASSLGPGGQFF. CDR3 nucleotide sequence: TGTGCCAGCAGCTTGGGGCCAGGGGGGCAGTTCTTC. The chain uses TRBV5-6 and TRBJ2-1, with 7 bases aligning to TRBD1. The CDR3 covers 12 residues. V lost 0 bases and J lost 12; bases outside the gene matches: 3. The germline gives CDR1 SGHDT, CDR2 YYEEEE.

This clone showed up just a few times. V gene TRBV18 combines with J gene TRBJ1-2, with TRBD1 as a possible D gene (5 bases). The CDR3 length is 14 residues. Germline CDR1 reads KGHSH; CDR2 reads LQKENI. V gave up 5 bases and J gave up 5 bases, with 15 bases separating them. CDR3 in amino acids: CASSEKQGSYGYTF. DNA of the CDR3: TGTGCCAGCTCAGAGAAGCAGGGTTCATATGGCTACACCTTC.

This clone has at least ten counts. The V and J genes are TRBV28 and TRBJ2-1, with 8 bases identical to TRBD1. Per germline, CDR1 MDHEN and CDR2 SYDVKM. This CDR3 spans 13 amino acids. V lost 6 bases and J lost 6; bases outside the gene matches: 4. CDR3 residues: CASRRQGPNEQFF. The CDR3 DNA reads as TGTGCCAGCAGAAGACAGGGGCCCAATGAGCAGTTCTTC.

This clone has ten or more counts. This chain connects TRBV11-2 to TRBJ1-6; unclear D gene. Trimming pared 1 base from V and 5 bases from J, leaving 15 bases between. Germline CDR1 is SGHAT and CDR2 is FQNNGV. The CDR3 consists of 17 residues. The CDR3 region is CASSLGSTLLHNSPLHF. CDR3 DNA: TGTGCCAGCAGCTTAGGATCCACTCTCCTCCATAATTCACCCCTCCACTTT. The full variable domain, in which reference TRBV11-2 and TRBJ1-6 provide the parts outside the CDR3, is EAGVAQSPRYKIIEKRQSVAFWCNPISGHATLYWYQQILGQGPKLLIQFQNNGVVDDSQLPKDRFSAERLKGVDSTLKIQPAKLEDSAVYLCASSLGSTLLHNSPLHFGNGTRLTVT.

This clone was counted ten times or more. The chain recombines TRBV28 with TRBJ1-4; D is unclear. This CDR3 region has 16 residues. Deletions cut 3 bases from V and 4 bases from J, with 15 bases between. The V gene's germline CDR1 is MDHEN and CDR2 SYDVKM. The CDR3 spells CASSLSSAGFNEKLFF. The CDR3 bases are TGTGCCAGCAGTTTGAGTTCTGCAGGATTTAATGAAAAACTGTTTTTT.

This clone appeared many times. The rearrangement joins TRBV7-3 to TRBJ2-1; 8 nucleotides match TRBD2. CDR1 SGHTA and CDR2 FQGTGA come from the germline V gene. V lost 3 bases to trimming and J lost 3 bases; unmatched junction nucleotides: 7. This CDR3 region has 16 residues. CDR3 sequence reads: CASSFLGGGIYNEQFF. The CDR3 DNA reads TGTGCCAGCAGCTTCCTTGGCGGGGGGATCTACAATGAGCAGTTCTTC.

This clone was detected only a few times. An end of the junction does not agree with germline; a read error may underlie this. This chain links TRBV29-1 with TRBJ2-1, with 8 nucleotides matching TRBD2. Germline assignment: CDR1 SQVTM and CDR2 ANQGSEA. This CDR3 has 16 amino acids. This chain's CDR3 is CSAEPAGVSTYNEQFF. CDR3 nucleotide sequence: TGCAGCGCTGAACCAGCGGGAGTTAGCACCTACAATGAGCAGTTCTTC.

This clone came up many times. This chain uses TRBV7-2 with TRBJ2-7; D possibly matches TRBD1 or TRBD2 (5 bases each). V was cut by 1 base and J by 6 bases, with 16 bases left in between. Looked up from germline, CDR1 is SGHTA and CDR2 is FQGNSA. CDR3 length: 15 amino acids. CDR3 loop: CASSLGGGSQGEQYF. CDR3 sequence (DNA): TGTGCCAGCAGCTTAGGGGGTGGGAGCCAGGGCGAGCAGTACTTC.

This clone came up a few times. The rearrangement joins TRBV12-3 or TRBV12-4 to TRBJ1-5; TRBD1 is a possible D gene (6 bases). This CDR3 is built from 14 residues. Trimming took 5 bases from V and 2 from J, leaving 10 bases between them. The CDR3 here is CASSGEGGNQPQHF. For the CDR3, the DNA is TGTGCCAGCAGTGGGGAGGGGGGCAATCAGCCCCAGCATTTT.

This clone was picked up many times. V is TRBV10-3 and J is TRBJ1-1, with D possibly TRBD1 on 5 matching bases. The CDR3 consists of 12 residues. V dropped 11 bases and J dropped 0 bases, with 10 bases sitting between them. Germline-derived CDR1 and CDR2 are ENHRY and SYGVKD. CDR3 sequence reads: CASQTVNTEAFF. CDR3 nucleotide sequence: TGTGCCTCCCAGACAGTGAACACTGAAGCTTTCTTT.

This clone was observed at least ten times. The rearrangement links TRBV4-1 to TRBJ2-3; no clear D gene. The V gene's germline CDR1 is MGHRA and CDR2 YSYEKL. Trimming took 0 bases from V and 9 from J, leaving 16 bases between them. The CDR3 consists of 15 residues. CDR3 in amino acids: CASSQDWALLGTQYF. CDR3 DNA: TGCGCCAGCAGCCAAGATTGGGCTTTGCTTGGGACGCAGTATTTT.

This clone was recorded many times. This sequence joins TRBV6-5 and TRBJ2-7; 8 positions match TRBD1. Germline V gene data show CDR1 as MNHEY and CDR2 as SVGAGI. CDR3 length equals 14 residues. Trimming at V came to 5 bases and at J to 6 bases, leaving 9 bases not matched to a gene. The CDR3 bases are TGTGCCAGCAGTCCCCAGGACAGGGCGAGCGAGCAGTACTTC. Protein product: CASSPQDRASEQYF.